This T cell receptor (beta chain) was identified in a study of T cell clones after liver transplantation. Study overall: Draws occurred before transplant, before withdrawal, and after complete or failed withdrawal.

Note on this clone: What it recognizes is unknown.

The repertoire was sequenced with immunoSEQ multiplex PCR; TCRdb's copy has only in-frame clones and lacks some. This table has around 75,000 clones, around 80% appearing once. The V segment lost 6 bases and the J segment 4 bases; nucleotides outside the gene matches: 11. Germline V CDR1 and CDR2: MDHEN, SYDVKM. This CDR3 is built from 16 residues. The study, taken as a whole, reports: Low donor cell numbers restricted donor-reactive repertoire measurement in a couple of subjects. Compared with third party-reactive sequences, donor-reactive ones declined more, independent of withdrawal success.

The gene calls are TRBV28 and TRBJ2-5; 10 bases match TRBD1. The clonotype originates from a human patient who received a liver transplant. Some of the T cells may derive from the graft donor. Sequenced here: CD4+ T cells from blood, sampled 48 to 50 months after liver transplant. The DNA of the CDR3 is TGTGCCAGCAGAGAGACCCCGGGACAGGGGCCAGAGACCCAGTACTTC. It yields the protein CASRETPGQGPETQYF.